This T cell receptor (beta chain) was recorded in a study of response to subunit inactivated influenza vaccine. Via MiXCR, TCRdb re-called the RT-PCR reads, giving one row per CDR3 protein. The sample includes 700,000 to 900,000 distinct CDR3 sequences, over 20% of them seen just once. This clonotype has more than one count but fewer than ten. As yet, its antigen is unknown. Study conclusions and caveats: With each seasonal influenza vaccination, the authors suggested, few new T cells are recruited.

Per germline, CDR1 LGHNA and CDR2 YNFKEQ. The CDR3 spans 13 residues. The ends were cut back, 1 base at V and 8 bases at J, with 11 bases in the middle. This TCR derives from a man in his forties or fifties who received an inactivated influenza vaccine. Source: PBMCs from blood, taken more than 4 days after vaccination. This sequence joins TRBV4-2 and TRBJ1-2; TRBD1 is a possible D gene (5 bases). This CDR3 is CASSQAGRGGYTF. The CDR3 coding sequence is TGTGCCAGCAGCCAAGCAGGGAGGGGAGGCTACACCTTC.